The 4 T cell receptor beta chains given below trace back to one sample, sequenced in a study of T cell repertoires in cytomegalovirus infection. One entry per CDR3 protein results from TCRdb running MiXCR on the reads. Among roughly 600,000 distinct CDR3 sequences listed, approximately 24% were seen once. The sequenced sample consisted of CD8+ T cells from PBMCs. The receptors here all came from a human donor in good health (CMV status not recorded). Some clones in this sample may be carry-over from other donors' samples.

The genes are TRBV4-3 and TRBJ1-1; D is unclear. The CDR3 is 15 amino acids. Germline loops: CDR1 LGHNA, CDR2 YSLEER. Between the trimmed V and J ends, which lost 1 base and 0 bases, there was a span of 9 bases. CDR3 DNA: TGCGCCAGCAGCCAAGTTCCGCACATGAACACTGAAGCTTTCTTT. The encoded protein is CASSQVPHMNTEAFF.

This clonotype was seen ten or more times. This chain connects TRBV5-1 to TRBJ2-4; 11 bases are a match to TRBD2. The CDR3 contains 16 residues. Germline V CDR1 and CDR2: SGHRS, YFSETQ. The junction had 10 bases not matched to a gene; V was cut back by 3 bases and J by 8 bases. In nucleotides, the CDR3 is TGCGCCAGCAGCTCTTCTAGCGGGGGGCCGGGAGACATTCAGTACTTC. Translation: CASSSSSGGPGDIQYF.

This clonotype was picked up a small number of times. The chain uses TRBV12-3 or TRBV12-4 and TRBJ2-4; D is tentatively TRBD1 or TRBD2 (5 bases each). Deletions cut 4 bases from V and 0 bases from J, with 16 bases between. The CDR3 is made up of 17 amino acids. The DNA for the CDR3 is TGTGCCAGCAGTTCCGTTCGGGGCCCCATAGCCAAAAACATTCAGTACTTC. Protein sequence: CASSSVRGPIAKNIQYF.

This clonotype has just a few counts. The chain links TRBV12-3 or TRBV12-4 to TRBJ1-5; tentatively, D is TRBD1 (5 bases). V lost 3 bases to trimming and J lost 7 bases, with 16 bases between them. The CDR3 extends over 15 amino acids. In nucleotides, the CDR3 is TGTGCCAGCAGTTTTAATCCCCCAGGGTACCAGCCCCAGCATTTT. This gives the protein CASSFNPPGYQPQHF.